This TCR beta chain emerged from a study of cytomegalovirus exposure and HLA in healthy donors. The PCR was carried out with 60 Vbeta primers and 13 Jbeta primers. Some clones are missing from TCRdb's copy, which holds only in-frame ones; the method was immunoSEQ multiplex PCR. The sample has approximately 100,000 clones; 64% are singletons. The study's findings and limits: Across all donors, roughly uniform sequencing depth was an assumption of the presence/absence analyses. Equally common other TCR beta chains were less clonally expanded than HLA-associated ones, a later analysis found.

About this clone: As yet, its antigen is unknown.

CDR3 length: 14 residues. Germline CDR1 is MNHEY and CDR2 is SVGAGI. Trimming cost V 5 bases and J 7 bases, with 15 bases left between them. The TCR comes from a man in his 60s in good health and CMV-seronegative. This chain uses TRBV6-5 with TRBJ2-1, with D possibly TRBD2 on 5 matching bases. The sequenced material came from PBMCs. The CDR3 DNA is TGTGCCAGCAGTGTAGGGCTAGCTACTAATGAGCAGTTCTTC. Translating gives CASSVGLATNEQFF.